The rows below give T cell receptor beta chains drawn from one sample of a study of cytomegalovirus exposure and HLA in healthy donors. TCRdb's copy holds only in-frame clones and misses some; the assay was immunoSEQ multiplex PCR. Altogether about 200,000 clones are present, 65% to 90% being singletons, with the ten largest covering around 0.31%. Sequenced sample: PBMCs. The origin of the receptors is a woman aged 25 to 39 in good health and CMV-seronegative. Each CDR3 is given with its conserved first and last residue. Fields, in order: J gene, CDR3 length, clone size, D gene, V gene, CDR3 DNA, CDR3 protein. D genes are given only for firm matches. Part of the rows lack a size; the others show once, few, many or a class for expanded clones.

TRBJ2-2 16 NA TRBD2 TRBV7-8 TGTGCCAGCATCCCAGCGGGAGGGCGGGGGACCGGGGAGCTGTTTTTT CASIPAGGRGTGELFF
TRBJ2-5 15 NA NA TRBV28 TGTGCCAGCAGTTTTGGGGGGAGAGGCTTAGAGACCCAGTACTTC CASSFGGRGLETQYF
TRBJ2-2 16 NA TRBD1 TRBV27 TGTGCCAGCAGTTACTCAACAGGGGGCGGGCCCGGGGAGCTGTTTTTT CASSYSTGGGPGELFF
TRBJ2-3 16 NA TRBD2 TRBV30 TGTGCCTGGAGTGAGGGACTAGCGGGGGGGACAGATACGCAGTATTTT CAWSEGLAGGTDTQYF
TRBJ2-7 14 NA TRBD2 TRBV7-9 TGTGCCAGCAGCTGGGGGGGTCAAGCCGACGAGCAGTACTTC CASSWGGQADEQYF
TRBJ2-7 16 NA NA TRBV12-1 TGTGCCAGCAGCTTTGATCCTCGGACAGTCTCCTACGAGCAGTACTTC CASSFDPRTVSYEQYF
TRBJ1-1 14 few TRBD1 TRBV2 TGTGCCAGCAGTGTTGACAGGGTAAACACTGAAGCTTTCTTT CASSVDRVNTEAFF
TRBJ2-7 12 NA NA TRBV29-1 TGCAGCGTTGGACAGGACTCCTACGAGCAGTACTTC CSVGQDSYEQYF
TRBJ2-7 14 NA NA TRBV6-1 TGTGCCAGCAGTGAAGTGTCGAGGGTGGACGAGCAGTACTTC CASSEVSRVDEQYF
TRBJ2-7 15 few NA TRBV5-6 TGTGCCAGCAGCTCTTTAACAGGGAACTCCTACGAGCAGTACTTC CASSSLTGNSYEQYF
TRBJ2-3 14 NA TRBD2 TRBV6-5 TGTGCCAGCAGTTACCAGGCGGGGGAAGATACGCAGTATTTT CASSYQAGEDTQYF
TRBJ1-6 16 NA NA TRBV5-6 TGTGCCAGCAGTGGGGGGACGGGGAGAGGTGGGTCACCCCTCCACTTT CASSGGTGRGGSPLHF
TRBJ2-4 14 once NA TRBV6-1 TGTGCCAGCAGTAGACAGGTAGACGGAAACATTCAGTACTTC CASSRQVDGNIQYF
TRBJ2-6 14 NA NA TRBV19 TGTGCCAGTAACCCAGGGACTGGGGCCAACGTCCTGACTTTC CASNPGTGANVLTF
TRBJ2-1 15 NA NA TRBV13 TGTGCCAGCAGCTTGTGGCGGATCTCCTACAATGAGCAGTTCTTC CASSLWRISYNEQFF
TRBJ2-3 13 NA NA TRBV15 TGTGCCACCCAGGGGGGATTCACAGATACGCAGTATTTT CATQGGFTDTQYF
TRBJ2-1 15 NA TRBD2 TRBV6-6 TGTGCCAGCATCTACTCTAGCGGGAGGGGGAATGAGCAGTTCTTC CASIYSSGRGNEQFF
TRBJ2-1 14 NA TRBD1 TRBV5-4 TGTGCCAGCAGCTTGGCAGGGGGCTTAAATGAGCAGTTCTTC CASSLAGGLNEQFF
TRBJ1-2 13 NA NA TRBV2 TGTGCCAGCAGTGAAACGGCTAACTATGGCTACACCTTC CASSETANYGYTF
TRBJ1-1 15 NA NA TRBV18 TGTGCCAGCTCACCGCAAACAGGGAAGAACACTGAAGCTTTCTTT CASSPQTGKNTEAFF
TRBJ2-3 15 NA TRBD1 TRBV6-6 TGTGCCAGCAGTTATTGGGACAGTAGCACAGATACGCAGTATTTT CASSYWDSSTDTQYF
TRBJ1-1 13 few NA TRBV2 TGTGCCAGCAGTGTTTTGAGAAACACTGAAGCTTTCTTT CASSVLRNTEAFF
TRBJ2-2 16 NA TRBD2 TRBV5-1 TGCGCCAGCAGCGAATATAGCGGGGGGAACACCGGGGAGCTGTTTTTT CASSEYSGGNTGELFF
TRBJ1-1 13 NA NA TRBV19 TGTGCCAGTAGTCCGGGGAGATACACTGAAGCTTTCTTT CASSPGRYTEAFF
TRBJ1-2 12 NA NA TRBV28 TGTGCCAGCAGTCCCGAGAGTTATGGCTACACCTTC CASSPESYGYTF
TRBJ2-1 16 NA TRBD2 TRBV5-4 TGTGCCAGCAGTTCTCCCCGACTAGCGGGGTACAATGAGCAGTTCTTC CASSSPRLAGYNEQFF
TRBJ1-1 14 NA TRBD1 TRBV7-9 TGTGCCAGCAGCCTCAGGGGGAGGAACACTGAAGCTTTCTTT CASSLRGRNTEAFF
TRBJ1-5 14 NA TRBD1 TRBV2 TGTGCCAGCAGTGCTGAGAGGGGGCATCAGCCCCAGCATTTT CASSAERGHQPQHF
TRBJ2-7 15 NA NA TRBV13 TGTGCCAGCAGCTTAGTGGGACTCCCCAGGATCGAGCAGTACTTC CASSLVGLPRIEQYF
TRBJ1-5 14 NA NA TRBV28 TGTGCCAGCAGACCAACAGGGTCGGGGCAGCCCCAGCATTTT CASRPTGSGQPQHF
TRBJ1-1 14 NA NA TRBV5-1 TGCGCCAGCAGTCTTGACAGGTTGAACGGTGAAGCTTTCTTT CASSLDRLNGEAFF
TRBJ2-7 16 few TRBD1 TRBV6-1 TGTGCCAGCAGTGAAGCGGGTGGACAGGGGATCTACGAGCAGTACTTC CASSEAGGQGIYEQYF
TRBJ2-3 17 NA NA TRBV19 TGTGCCAGTAGTATAGATCCGTCCGGGAGCGGGACAGATACGCAGTATTTT CASSIDPSGSGTDTQYF
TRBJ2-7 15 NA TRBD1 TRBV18 TGTGCCAGCTCAGGGATGACAGGGGGTATCGGCGAGCAGTACTTC CASSGMTGGIGEQYF
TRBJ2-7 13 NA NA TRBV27 TGTGCCAGCAGTCCGTCAGGCTCCTACGAGCAGTACTTC CASSPSGSYEQYF
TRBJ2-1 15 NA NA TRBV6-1 TGTGCCAGCAGTGAAGGGACAGCCTCTTACAATGAGCAGTTCTTC CASSEGTASYNEQFF
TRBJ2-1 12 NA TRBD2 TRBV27 TGTGCCAGCAGTTCACTAGCGGAGGGGCAGTTCTTC CASSSLAEGQFF
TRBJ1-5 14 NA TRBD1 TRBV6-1 TGTGCCAGCAGTGAGGGGGACAGAGGACAGCCCCAGCATTTT CASSEGDRGQPQHF
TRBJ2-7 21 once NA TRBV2 TGTGCCAGCAGTGAAGTTGACACCGAAGGGCTACGGGAGATTATCCCCTACGAGCAGTACTTC CASSEVDTEGLREIIPYEQYF
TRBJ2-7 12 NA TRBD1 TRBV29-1 TGCAGCGTTCGACAGGGCCCCTACGAGCAGTACTTC CSVRQGPYEQYF
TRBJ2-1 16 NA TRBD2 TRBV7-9 TGTGCCAGCAGCTTAGGGAGCGGGGGGGTCCTTAATGAGCAGTTCTTC CASSLGSGGVLNEQFF
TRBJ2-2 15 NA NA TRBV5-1 TGCGCCAGCAGTCCCTTTCAGATTAACACCGGGGAGCTGTTTTTT CASSPFQINTGELFF
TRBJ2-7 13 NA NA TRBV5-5 TGTGCCAGCAGCTTACAGGTTTCCTACGAGCAGTACTTC CASSLQVSYEQYF
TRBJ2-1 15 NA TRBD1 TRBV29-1 TGCAGCGTTGAGGATCGGGACAGGGGGCTCAATGAGCAGTTCTTC CSVEDRDRGLNEQFF
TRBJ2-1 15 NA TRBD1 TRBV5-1 TGCGCCAGCAGCCTATCTACAGGGGGCTACAATGAGCAGTTCTTC CASSLSTGGYNEQFF
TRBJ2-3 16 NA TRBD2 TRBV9 TGTGCCAGCAGCGTAGACGGCGGGGGGGCCCCAGATACGCAGTATTTT CASSVDGGGAPDTQYF
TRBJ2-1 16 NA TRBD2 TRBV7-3 TGTGCCAGCAGCTCGCGGGGGGGAAGCTCCTACAATGAGCAGTTCTTC CASSSRGGSSYNEQFF